A single TCR beta chain is shown here with its context. A much larger clone differs from this one at a single base, so this may be a read error. The entry originates in a study of T cells in Graves' hyperthyroidism and ophthalmopathy. Amplification yielded TCR beta CDR3 regions, with RNA transcripts as the source. The TCR CDR3 first-round RT-PCR relied on the HTBI primer set. TCRdb reprocessed the multiplex PCR reads with MiXCR, giving one entry per CDR3 protein. The sample has around 350,000 distinct CDR3 sequences, about a sixth seen once. The CDR3 sequence is 17 residues long. V lost 5 bases to trimming and J lost 3 bases; unmatched junction nucleotides: 13. Germline loops: CDR1 MDHEN, CDR2 SYDVKM.

This TCR derives from a young woman with Graves' hyperthyroidism that later progressed to Graves' ophthalmopathy. V gene TRBV28 combines with J gene TRBJ1-5; 7 bases are shared with TRBD1. Specimen: blood. CDR3 DNA: TGTGCCAGCAGTGCGAACGGGACAGTCAAGGCCAATCAGCCCCAGCATTTT. Protein sequence: CASSANGTVKANQPQHF.